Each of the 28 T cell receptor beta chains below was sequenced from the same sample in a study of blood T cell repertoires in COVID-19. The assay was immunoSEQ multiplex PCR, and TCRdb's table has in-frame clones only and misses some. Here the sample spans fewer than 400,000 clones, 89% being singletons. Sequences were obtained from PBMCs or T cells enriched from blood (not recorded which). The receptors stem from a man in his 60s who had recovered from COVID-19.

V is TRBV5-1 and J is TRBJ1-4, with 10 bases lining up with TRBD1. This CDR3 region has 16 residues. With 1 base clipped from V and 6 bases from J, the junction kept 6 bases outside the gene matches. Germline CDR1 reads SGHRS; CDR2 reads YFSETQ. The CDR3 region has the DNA TGCGCCAGCAGCTTGACGGCCGGGACAGGGGATGAAAAACTGTTTTTT. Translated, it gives CASSLTAGTGDEKLFF.

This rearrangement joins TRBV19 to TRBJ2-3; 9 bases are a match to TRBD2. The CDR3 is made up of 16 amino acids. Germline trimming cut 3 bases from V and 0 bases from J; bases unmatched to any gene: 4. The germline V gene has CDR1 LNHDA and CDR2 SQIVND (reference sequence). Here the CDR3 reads CASSILAGTSTDTQYF. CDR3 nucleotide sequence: TGTGCCAGTAGTATTCTAGCGGGAACTAGCACAGATACGCAGTATTTT. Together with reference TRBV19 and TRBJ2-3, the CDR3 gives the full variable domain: DGGITQSPKYLFRKEGQNVTLSCEQNLNHDAMYWYRQDPGQGLRLIYYSQIVNDFQKGDIAEGYSVSREKKESFPLTVTSAQKNPTAFYLCASSILAGTSTDTQYFGPGTRLTVL.

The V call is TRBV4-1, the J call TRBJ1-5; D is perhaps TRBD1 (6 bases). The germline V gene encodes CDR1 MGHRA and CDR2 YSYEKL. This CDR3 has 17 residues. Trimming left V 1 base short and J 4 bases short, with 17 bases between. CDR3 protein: CASSQVSGQGWNQPQHF. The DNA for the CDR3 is TGCGCCAGCAGCCAAGTCTCCGGTCAGGGGTGGAATCAGCCCCAGCATTTT.

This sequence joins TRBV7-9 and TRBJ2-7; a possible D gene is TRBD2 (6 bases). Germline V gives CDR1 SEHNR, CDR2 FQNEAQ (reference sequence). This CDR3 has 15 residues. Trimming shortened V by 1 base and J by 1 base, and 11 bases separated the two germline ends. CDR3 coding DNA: TGTGCCAGCAGCTTAGGGCTAGCGAGTTCCTACGAGCAGTACTTC. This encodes CASSLGLASSYEQYF.

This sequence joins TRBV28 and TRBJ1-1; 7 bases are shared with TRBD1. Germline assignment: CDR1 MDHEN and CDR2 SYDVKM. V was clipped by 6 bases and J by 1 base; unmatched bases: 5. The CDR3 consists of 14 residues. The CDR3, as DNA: TGTGCCAGCAGGCCTCGACAGGGGAACACTGAAGCTTTCTTT. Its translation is CASRPRQGNTEAFF.

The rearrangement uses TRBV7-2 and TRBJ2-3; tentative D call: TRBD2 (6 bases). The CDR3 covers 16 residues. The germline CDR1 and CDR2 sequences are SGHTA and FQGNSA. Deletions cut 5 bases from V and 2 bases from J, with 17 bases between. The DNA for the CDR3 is TGTGCCAGCAGCCTGGGAGGTGGCAGACCCACAGATACGCAGTATTTT. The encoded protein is CASSLGGGRPTDTQYF.

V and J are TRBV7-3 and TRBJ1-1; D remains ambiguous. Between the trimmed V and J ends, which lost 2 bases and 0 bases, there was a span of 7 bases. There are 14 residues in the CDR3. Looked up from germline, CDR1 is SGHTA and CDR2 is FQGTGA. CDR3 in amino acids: CASSLVYLNTEAFF. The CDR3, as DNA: TGTGCCAGCAGCTTAGTCTATTTGAACACTGAAGCTTTCTTT.

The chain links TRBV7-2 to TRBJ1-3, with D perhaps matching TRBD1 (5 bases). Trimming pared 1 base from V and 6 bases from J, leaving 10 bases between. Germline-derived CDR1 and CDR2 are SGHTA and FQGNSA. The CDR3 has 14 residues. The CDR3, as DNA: TGTGCCAGCAGCTTAGGGGGCCCACAAAACACCATATATTTT. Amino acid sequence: CASSLGGPQNTIYF.

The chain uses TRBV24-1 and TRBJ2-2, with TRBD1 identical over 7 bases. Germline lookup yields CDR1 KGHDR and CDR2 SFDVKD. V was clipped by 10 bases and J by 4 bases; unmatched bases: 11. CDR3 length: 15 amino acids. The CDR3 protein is CATGGELRSTGELFF. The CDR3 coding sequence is TGTGCCACAGGGGGCGAGCTCCGAAGCACCGGGGAGCTGTTTTTT.

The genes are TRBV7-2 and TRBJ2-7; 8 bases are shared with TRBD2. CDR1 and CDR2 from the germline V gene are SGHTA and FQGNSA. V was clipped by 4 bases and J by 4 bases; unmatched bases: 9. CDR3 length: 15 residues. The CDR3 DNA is TGTGCCAGCAGCTCCCCCGGTACTAGCGGTTACGAGCAGTACTTC. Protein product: CASSSPGTSGYEQYF.

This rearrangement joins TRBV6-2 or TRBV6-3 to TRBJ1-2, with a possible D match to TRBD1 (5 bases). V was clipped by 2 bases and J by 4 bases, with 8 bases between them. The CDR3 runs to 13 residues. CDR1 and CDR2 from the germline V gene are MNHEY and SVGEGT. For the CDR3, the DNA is TGTGCCAGCAGTTACCCGGGGGGCTATGGCTACACCTTC. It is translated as CASSYPGGYGYTF.

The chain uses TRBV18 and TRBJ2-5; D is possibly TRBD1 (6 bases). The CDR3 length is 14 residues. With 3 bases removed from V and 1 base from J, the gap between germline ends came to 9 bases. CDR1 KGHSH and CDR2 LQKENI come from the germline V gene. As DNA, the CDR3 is TGTGCCAGCTCACCCATGACAGGCCAAGAGACCCAGTACTTC. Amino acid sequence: CASSPMTGQETQYF.

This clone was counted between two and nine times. CDR3: CASSYLEGTSNQPQHF. The DNA of the CDR3 is TGTGCCAGCAGTTATCTCGAGGGCACCAGCAATCAGCCCCAGCATTTT. The chain couples TRBV6-2 or TRBV6-3 to TRBJ1-5, with D uncertain. V lost 3 bases, J lost 1 base, and 13 bases lay in between. The CDR3 is 16 amino acids. Looked up from germline, CDR1 is MNHEY and CDR2 is SVGEGT.

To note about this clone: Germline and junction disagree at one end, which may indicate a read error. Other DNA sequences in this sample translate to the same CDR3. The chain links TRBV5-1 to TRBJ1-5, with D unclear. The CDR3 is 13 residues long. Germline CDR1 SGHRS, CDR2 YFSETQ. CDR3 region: CASSEYSNQPQHF. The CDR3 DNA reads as TGCGCCAGCAGCGAGTATAGCAATCAACCCCAGCATTTT.

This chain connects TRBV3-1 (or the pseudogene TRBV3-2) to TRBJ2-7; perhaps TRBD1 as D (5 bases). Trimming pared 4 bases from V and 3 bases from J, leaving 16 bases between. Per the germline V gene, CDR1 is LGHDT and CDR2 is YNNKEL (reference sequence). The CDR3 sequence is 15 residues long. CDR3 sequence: CASSRLVGRGYEQYF. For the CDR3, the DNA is TGTGCCAGCAGCCGTCTGGTGGGGCGAGGCTACGAGCAGTACTTC.

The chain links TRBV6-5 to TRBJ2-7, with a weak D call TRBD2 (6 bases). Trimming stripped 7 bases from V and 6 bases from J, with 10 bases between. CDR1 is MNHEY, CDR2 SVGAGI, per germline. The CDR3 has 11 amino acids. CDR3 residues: CASTLGGEQYF. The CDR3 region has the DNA TGTGCCAGCACCTTGGGAGGCGAGCAGTACTTC.

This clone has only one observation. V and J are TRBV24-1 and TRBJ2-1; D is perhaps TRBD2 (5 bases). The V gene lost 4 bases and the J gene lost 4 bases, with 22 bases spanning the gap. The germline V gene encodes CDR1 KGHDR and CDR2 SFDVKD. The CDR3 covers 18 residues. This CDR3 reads CATSERSGRSTLYNEQFF. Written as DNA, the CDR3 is TGTGCCACCAGTGAGCGATCGGGAAGGAGCACATTGTACAATGAGCAGTTCTTC.

This CDR3 reads CASSYTIRTEGRFF. In DNA, the CDR3 is TGTGCCAGCAGTTACACCATAAGGACAGAAGGGAGATTCTTC. The chain carries TRBV6-2 or TRBV6-3 and TRBJ2-1; possibly TRBD1 for D (6 bases). V lost 2 bases to trimming and J lost 16 bases, with 21 bases between them. CDR1 MNHEY and CDR2 SVGEGT come from the germline V gene. This CDR3 contains 14 residues.

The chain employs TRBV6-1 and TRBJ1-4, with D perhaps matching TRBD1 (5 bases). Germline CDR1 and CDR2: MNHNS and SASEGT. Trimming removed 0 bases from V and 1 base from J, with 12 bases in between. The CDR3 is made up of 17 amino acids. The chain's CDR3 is CASSEAYPQGTNEKLFF. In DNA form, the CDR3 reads TGTGCCAGCAGTGAAGCCTATCCTCAGGGAACTAATGAAAAACTGTTTTTT.

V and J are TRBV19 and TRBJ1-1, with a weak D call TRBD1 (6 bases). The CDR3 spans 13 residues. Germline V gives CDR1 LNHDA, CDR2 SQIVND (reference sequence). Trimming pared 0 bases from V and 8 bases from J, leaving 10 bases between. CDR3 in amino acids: CASSIDLGTEAFF. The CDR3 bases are TGTGCCAGTAGTATAGATTTGGGGACAGAAGCTTTCTTT. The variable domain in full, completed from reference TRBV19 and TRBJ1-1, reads DGGITQSPKYLFRKEGQNVTLSCEQNLNHDAMYWYRQDPGQGLRLIYYSQIVNDFQKGDIAEGYSVSREKKESFPLTVTSAQKNPTAFYLCASSIDLGTEAFFGQGTRLTVV.

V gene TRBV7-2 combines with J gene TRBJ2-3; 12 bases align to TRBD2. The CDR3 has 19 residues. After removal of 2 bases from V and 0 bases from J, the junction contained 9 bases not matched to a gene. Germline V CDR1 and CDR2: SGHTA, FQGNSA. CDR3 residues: CASSLSTSGRTPSTDTQYF. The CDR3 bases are TGTGCCAGCAGCTTATCGACTAGCGGGAGAACTCCTAGCACAGATACGCAGTATTTT.

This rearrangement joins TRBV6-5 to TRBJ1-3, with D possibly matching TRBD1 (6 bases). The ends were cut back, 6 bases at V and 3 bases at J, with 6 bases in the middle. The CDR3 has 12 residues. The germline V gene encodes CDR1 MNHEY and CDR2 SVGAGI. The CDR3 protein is CASRDSGNTIYF. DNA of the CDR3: TGTGCCAGCAGGGACAGTGGAAACACCATATATTTT.

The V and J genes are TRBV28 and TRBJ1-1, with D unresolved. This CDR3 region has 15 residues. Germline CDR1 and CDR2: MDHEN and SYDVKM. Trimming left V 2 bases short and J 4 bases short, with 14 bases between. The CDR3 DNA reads TGTGCCAGCAGTTTACCGGGATCCTTGGGCACTGAAGCTTTCTTT. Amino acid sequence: CASSLPGSLGTEAFF.

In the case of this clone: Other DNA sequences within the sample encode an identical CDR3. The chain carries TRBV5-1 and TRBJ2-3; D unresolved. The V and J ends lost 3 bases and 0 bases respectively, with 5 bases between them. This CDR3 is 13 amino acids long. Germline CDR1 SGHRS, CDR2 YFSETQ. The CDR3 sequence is CASSSGSTDTQYF. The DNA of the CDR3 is TGCGCCAGCAGCTCCGGTAGCACAGATACGCAGTATTTT.

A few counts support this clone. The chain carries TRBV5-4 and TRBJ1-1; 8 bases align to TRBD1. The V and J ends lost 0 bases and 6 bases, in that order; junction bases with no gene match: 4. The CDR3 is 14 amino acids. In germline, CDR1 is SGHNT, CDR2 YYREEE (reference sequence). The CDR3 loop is CASSLVQGVAEAFF. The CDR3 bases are TGTGCCAGCAGCTTGGTACAGGGGGTTGCTGAAGCTTTCTTT.

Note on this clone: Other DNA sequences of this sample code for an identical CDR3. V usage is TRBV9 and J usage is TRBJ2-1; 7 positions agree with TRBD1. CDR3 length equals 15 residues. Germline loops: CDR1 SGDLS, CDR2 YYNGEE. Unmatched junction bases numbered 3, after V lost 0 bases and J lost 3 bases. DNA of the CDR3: TGTGCCAGCAGCGTAGCCGGGGACAGCTACAATGAGCAGTTCTTC. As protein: CASSVAGDSYNEQFF.

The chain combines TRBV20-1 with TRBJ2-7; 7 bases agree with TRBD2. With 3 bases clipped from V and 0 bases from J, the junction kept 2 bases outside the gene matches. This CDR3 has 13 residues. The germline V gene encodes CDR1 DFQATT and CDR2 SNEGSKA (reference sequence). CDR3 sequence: CSASGGSSYEQYF. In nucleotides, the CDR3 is TGCAGTGCTAGTGGCGGGAGCTCCTACGAGCAGTACTTC.

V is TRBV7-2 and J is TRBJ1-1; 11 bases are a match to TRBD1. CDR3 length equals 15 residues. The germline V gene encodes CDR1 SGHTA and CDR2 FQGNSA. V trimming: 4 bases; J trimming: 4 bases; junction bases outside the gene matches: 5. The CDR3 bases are TGTGCCAGCAGCTCCGGACAGGGGGCGATCACTGAAGCTTTCTTT. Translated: CASSSGQGAITEAFF.